This TCR beta chain was observed in a study of T cell responses to AZD1222 COVID-19 vaccine. The CDR3 spans 17 residues. The V gene's germline CDR1 is KGHSH and CDR2 LQKENI. The V gene end was trimmed by 6 bases and the J gene end by 1 base; junction bases not matched to a gene: 9. The method was immunoSEQ multiplex PCR; TCRdb's version includes in-frame clones alone and lacks a portion of them. The data contain about 180,000 clones, 90% of them singletons. Comment on this clone: Its antigen is as yet unknown.

Study-wide points: Unmutated variant regions are reportedly targeted by nearly half of spike-specific TCRs.

This TCR derives from an adult in good health. The sequencing here drew on peripheral blood, taken on day 0 of AZD1222 vaccination. J is TRBJ2-1 and V is TRBV18, with 10 bases lining up with TRBD2. CDR3 in DNA: TGTGCCAGCTCCCCAGCGGGGGGGCTTGGGTCCTACAATGAGCAGTTCTTC. Amino acids: CASSPAGGLGSYNEQFF.